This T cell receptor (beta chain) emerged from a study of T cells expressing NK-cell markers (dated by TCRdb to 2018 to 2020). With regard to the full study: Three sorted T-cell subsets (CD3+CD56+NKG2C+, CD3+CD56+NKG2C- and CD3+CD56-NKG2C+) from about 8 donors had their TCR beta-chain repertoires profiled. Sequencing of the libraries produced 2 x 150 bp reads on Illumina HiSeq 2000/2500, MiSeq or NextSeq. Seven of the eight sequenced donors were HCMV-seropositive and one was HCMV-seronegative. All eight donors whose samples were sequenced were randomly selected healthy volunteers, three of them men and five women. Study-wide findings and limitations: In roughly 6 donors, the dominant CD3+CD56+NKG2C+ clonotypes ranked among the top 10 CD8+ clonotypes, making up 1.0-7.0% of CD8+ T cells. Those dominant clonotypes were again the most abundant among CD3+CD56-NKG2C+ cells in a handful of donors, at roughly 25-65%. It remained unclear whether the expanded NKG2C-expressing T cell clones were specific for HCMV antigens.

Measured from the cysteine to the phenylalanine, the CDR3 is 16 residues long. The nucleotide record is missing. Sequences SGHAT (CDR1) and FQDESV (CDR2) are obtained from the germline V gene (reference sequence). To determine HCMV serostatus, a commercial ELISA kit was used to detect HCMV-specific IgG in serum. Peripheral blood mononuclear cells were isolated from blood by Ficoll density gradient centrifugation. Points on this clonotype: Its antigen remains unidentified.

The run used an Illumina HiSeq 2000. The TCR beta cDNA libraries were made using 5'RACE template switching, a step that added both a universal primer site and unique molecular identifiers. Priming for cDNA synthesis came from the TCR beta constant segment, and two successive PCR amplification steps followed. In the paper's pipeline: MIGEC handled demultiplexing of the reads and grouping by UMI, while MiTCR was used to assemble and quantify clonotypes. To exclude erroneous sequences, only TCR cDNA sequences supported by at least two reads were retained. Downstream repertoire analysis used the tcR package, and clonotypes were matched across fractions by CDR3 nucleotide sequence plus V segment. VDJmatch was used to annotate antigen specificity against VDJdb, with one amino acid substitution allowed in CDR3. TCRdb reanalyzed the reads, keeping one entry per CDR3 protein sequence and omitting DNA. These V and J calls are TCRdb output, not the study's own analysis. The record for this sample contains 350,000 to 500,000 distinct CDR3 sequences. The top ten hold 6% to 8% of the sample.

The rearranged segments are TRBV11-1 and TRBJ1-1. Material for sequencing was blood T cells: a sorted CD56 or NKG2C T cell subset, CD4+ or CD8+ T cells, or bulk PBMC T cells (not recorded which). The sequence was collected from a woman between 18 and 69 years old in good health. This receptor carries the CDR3 CASRLGEGMLYTEAFF. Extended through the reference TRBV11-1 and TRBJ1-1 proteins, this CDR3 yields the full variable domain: EAEVAQSPRYKITEKSQAVAFWCDPISGHATLYWYRQILGQGPELLVQFQDESVVDDSQLPKDRFSAERLKGVDSTLKIQPAELGDSAMYLCASRLGEGMLYTEAFFGQGTRLTVV.